The T cell receptor (beta chain) described here comes from a study of blood T cell repertoires in COVID-19. The wider study: Acute-phase and convalescent COVID-19 samples originated in the United States, Italy and Spain. Sample material is recorded as cDNA or gDNA derived from T cells, B-cell-depleted T cells, or PBMCs.

Original handling: It was from reference gene primer amplification that nucleated cell counts were estimated. Produced via immunoSEQ multiplex PCR; TCRdb's table is partial and in-frame only. Clone size and the V and J calls come from that table; the DNA yielded D and trimming. In the table there are more than 300,000 clones, roughly 82% of which are singletons. V shed 6 bases and J 4 bases; nucleotides not matched to a gene: 7. Germline V gene sequence: CDR1 SNHLY, CDR2 FYNNEI. The CDR3 consists of 15 residues. Sequenced input: peripheral blood. V gene TRBV2 combines with J gene TRBJ1-2, with TRBD1 identical over 11 bases. The TCR was taken from a woman aged 45 to 65 with acute or convalescent COVID-19. CDR3 coding DNA: TGTGCCAGCAGAAAACCGGGACAGGGGGTCTATGGCTACACCTTC. This codes for CASRKPGQGVYGYTF.